A selection of T cell receptor beta chains follows, all from one sample in a study of cytomegalovirus exposure and HLA in healthy donors. This table comes from immunoSEQ multiplex PCR, and its TCRdb copy is limited to in-frame clones, with some not included. The sample records 55,000 to 65,000 clones, roughly nine tenths being singletons. The sample taken for sequencing was PBMCs. These receptors originate from a man between 18 and 29 years old in good health and CMV-seronegative. CDR3s include the opening cysteine and the closing phenylalanine or tryptophan. A D gene is named only where the DNA matches it firmly. The size of a clone is reported for some rows only, either as once, few or many, or as a class for expanded clones.

abundance,j_gene,v_gene,d_gene,CDR3aa,CDR3nt
once,TRBJ2-1,TRBV27,NA,CASSLAGLTYNEQFF,TGTGCCAGCAGTTTAGCGGGACTGACCTACAATGAGCAGTTCTTC
few,TRBJ2-7,TRBV11-2,TRBD2,CASSFGGISYEQYF,TGTGCCAGCAGCTTCGGGGGGATCTCCTACGAGCAGTACTTC
NA,TRBJ2-7,TRBV27,NA,CASGTKGSYEQYF,TGTGCCAGCGGTACAAAGGGGTCCTACGAGCAGTACTTC
NA,TRBJ2-5,TRBV12-5,TRBD2,CASGFQREGLYQETQYF,TGTGCTAGTGGTTTCCAGCGGGAGGGTTTGTACCAAGAGACCCAGTACTTC
NA,TRBJ2-1,TRBV4-1,TRBD2,CASSHTSGGYNEQFF,TGCGCCAGCAGCCACACTAGCGGAGGCTACAATGAGCAGTTCTTC
NA,TRBJ2-3,TRBV10-2,NA,CASSDVELTDTQYF,TGCGCCAGCAGTGATGTAGAACTCACAGATACGCAGTATTTT
NA,TRBJ2-7,TRBV6-5,NA,CASKVLAGVEQYF,TGTGCCAGCAAGGTACTAGCCGGTGTCGAGCAGTACTTC
NA,TRBJ2-7,TRBV6-5,TRBD1,CASSYGTDYEQYF,TGTGCCAGCAGTTACGGGACAGATTACGAGCAGTACTTC
NA,TRBJ2-5,TRBV5-4,NA,CASSSQGWQETQYF,TGTGCCAGCAGCTCGCAGGGGTGGCAAGAGACCCAGTACTTC
NA,TRBJ2-1,TRBV10-2,TRBD2,CASEGGRAQNEQFF,TGCGCCAGCGAGGGCGGGAGGGCCCAGAATGAGCAGTTCTTC
once,TRBJ2-7,TRBV11-2,NA,CASSYLSDSPPYEQYF,TGTGCCAGCAGTTATCTTTCCGACTCGCCCCCCTACGAGCAGTACTTC
NA,TRBJ1-5,TRBV6-5,NA,CASSYSRGASQPQHF,TGTGCCAGCAGTTACTCTCGGGGGGCGAGTCAGCCCCAGCATTTT
NA,TRBJ1-2,TRBV28,TRBD1,CASSSGTTGVGFYGYTF,TGTGCCAGCAGTTCGGGAACGACAGGGGTTGGTTTCTATGGCTACACCTTC
NA,TRBJ1-1,TRBV5-1,NA,CASSLAPGNTEAFF,TGCGCCAGCAGCTTGGCCCCGGGAAACACTGAAGCTTTCTTT
NA,TRBJ2-7,TRBV23-1,TRBD1,CASSQRNRTGSSLEQYF,TGCGCCAGCAGTCAAAGAAACAGGACAGGGAGCTCCTTGGAGCAGTACTTC
NA,TRBJ2-5,TRBV4-1,NA,CASSQALAETQYF,TGCGCCAGCAGCCAAGCCCTAGCGGAGACCCAGTACTTC
NA,TRBJ1-3,TRBV5-4,TRBD1,CASSRRDRDVGTIYF,TGTGCCAGCAGCCGCCGGGACAGGGACGTAGGCACCATATATTTT
NA,TRBJ2-1,TRBV5-1,NA,CASSRDWNNEQFF,TGCGCCAGCAGTCGTGACTGGAACAATGAGCAGTTCTTC
NA,TRBJ1-2,TRBV9,NA,CASSVQASNYGYTF,TGTGCCAGCAGCGTACAGGCCTCGAACTATGGCTACACCTTC
NA,TRBJ2-1,TRBV21-1,NA,CASTRGSSSYNEQFF,TGTGCCAGCACCCGCGGAAGTTCGTCCTACAATGAGCAGTTCTTC
NA,TRBJ2-1,TRBV28,NA,CASQDYNEQFF,TGTGCCAGCCAGGACTACAATGAGCAGTTCTTC
NA,TRBJ2-3,TRBV5-1,TRBD1,CASSGGQEGDTQYF,TGCGCCAGCAGCGGGGGACAGGAGGGGGATACGCAGTATTTT
NA,TRBJ1-5,TRBV28,NA,CASTTGFNQPQHF,TGTGCCAGCACCACAGGATTCAATCAGCCCCAGCATTTT
NA,TRBJ2-3,TRBV13,NA,CASSLSEGEILRTDTQYF,TGTGCCAGCAGCTTATCAGAAGGAGAAATTCTTCGCACAGATACGCAGTATTTT
NA,TRBJ2-7,TRBV5-1,TRBD1,CASSLAGTVYEQYF,TGCGCCAGCAGCTTGGCAGGGACAGTTTACGAGCAGTACTTC
once,TRBJ2-2,TRBV2,TRBD1,CASSEAGQGITGELFF,TGTGCCAGCAGTGAAGCGGGACAGGGTATTACCGGGGAGCTGTTTTTT
NA,TRBJ2-4,TRBV2,TRBD1,CASSPGQGTNIQYF,TGTGCCAGCAGCCCGGGACAGGGTACGAACATTCAGTACTTC
NA,TRBJ2-1,TRBV4-3,TRBD2,CASSQDSGTTYNEQFF,TGCGCCAGCAGCCAAGATTCGGGGACTACATACAATGAGCAGTTCTTC
NA,TRBJ2-7,TRBV7-8,TRBD1,CASSLTDRVRYEQYF,TGTGCCAGCAGCTTGACCGACAGGGTCCGTTACGAGCAGTACTTC
NA,TRBJ2-3,TRBV7-2,TRBD1,CASTFQGADTQYF,TGTGCCAGCACCTTCCAGGGGGCGGATACGCAGTATTTT
NA,TRBJ1-5,TRBV30,NA,CAWSGDNSNQPQHF,TGTGCCTGGAGTGGAGACAATAGCAATCAGCCCCAGCATTTT
NA,TRBJ1-2,TRBV4-2,TRBD1,CASSDPGQETYGYTF,TGTGCCAGCAGCGATCCGGGACAGGAAACCTATGGCTACACCTTC
NA,TRBJ2-2,TRBV2,NA,CASSAVAGNTGELFF,TGTGCCAGCAGTGCGGTGGCAGGGAACACCGGGGAGCTGTTTTTT
NA,TRBJ2-7,TRBV27,TRBD1,CASSSFGGQGSYEQYF,TGTGCCAGCAGTTCCTTTGGGGGACAGGGTTCCTACGAGCAGTACTTC
NA,TRBJ2-1,TRBV4-3,TRBD1,CASSQARTGLNEQFF,TGCGCCAGCAGCCAAGCACGGACAGGGCTTAATGAGCAGTTCTTC
NA,TRBJ2-5,TRBV9,NA,CASSPGLETQYF,TGTGCCAGCAGTCCAGGGTTAGAGACCCAGTACTTC
NA,TRBJ2-3,TRBV7-9,NA,CASSPGTSTDTQYF,TGTGCCAGCAGCCCAGGGACTAGCACAGATACGCAGTATTTT
NA,TRBJ2-7,TRBV11-2,TRBD2,CASSLVGLAGEYEQYF,TGTGCCAGCAGCTTAGTAGGACTAGCGGGAGAATACGAGCAGTACTTC
once,TRBJ2-1,TRBV19,TRBD2,CASSPWTSGRYNEQFF,TGTGCCAGTAGTCCCTGGACTAGCGGGCGTTACAATGAGCAGTTCTTC
NA,TRBJ2-7,TRBV15,NA,CATSRDLPQAYEQYF,TGTGCCACCAGCAGAGATTTACCGCAGGCCTACGAGCAGTACTTC
NA,TRBJ2-7,TRBV15,TRBD1,CATSTRRDSGSSYEQYF,TGTGCCACCAGCACACGTCGGGACAGTGGGAGCTCCTACGAGCAGTACTTC
NA,TRBJ2-1,TRBV10-3,NA,CAISDSNRDNEQFF,TGTGCCATCAGTGACAGTAATCGGGACAATGAGCAGTTCTTC